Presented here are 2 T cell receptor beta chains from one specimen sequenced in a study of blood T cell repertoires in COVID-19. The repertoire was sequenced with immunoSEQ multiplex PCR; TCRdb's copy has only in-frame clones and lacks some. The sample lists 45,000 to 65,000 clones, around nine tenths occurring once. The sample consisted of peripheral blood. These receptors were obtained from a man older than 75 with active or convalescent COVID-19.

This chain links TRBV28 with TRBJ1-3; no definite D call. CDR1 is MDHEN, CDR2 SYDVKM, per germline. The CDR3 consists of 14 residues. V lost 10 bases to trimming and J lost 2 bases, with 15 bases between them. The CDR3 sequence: CATCKEATGNTIYF. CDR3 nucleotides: TGTGCCACCTGTAAAGAGGCGACTGGAAACACCATATATTTT.

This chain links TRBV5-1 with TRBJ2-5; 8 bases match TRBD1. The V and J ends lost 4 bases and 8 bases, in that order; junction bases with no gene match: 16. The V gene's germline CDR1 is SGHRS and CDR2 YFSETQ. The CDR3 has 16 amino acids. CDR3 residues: CASSRAQSRGTGTQYF. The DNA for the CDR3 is TGCGCCAGCAGCCGTGCCCAATCAAGGGGGACAGGCACCCAGTACTTC.